Below are 3 T cell receptor beta chains sequenced from a single sample in a study. TCRdb reprocessed the RT-PCR reads via MiXCR and lists one record per CDR3 protein. Of about 680,000 distinct CDR3 sequences in the sample, over 12% are singletons; the top ten hold just over 3.5%. Sequenced material: memory CD4+ T cells from blood. The source is a female donor in good health, serving as a healthy control.

This chain links TRBV6-2 or TRBV6-3 with TRBJ1-1, with D tentatively TRBD1 (6 bases). This CDR3 contains 14 residues. Germline V lookup: CDR1 MNHEY, CDR2 SVGEGT. Trimming pared 6 bases from V and 4 bases from J, leaving 15 bases between. This chain's CDR3 is CASSQPGGRTEAFF. For the CDR3, the DNA is TGTGCCAGCAGCCAGCCGGGGGGGCGCACTGAAGCTTTCTTT.

This clonotype was found a few times. This rearrangement joins TRBV18 to TRBJ1-2; D is possibly TRBD1 (5 bases). V was trimmed by 3 bases and J by 4 bases, leaving 12 bases between them. CDR3 length: 14 residues. From germline, CDR1 is KGHSH and CDR2 LQKENI. CDR3 amino acids: CASSPGATIYGYTF. The CDR3 coding sequence is TGTGCCAGCTCACCTGGGGCCACTATCTATGGCTACACCTTC.

This clonotype was counted ten times or more. The chain is built from TRBV20-1 and TRBJ2-1; TRBD2 agrees at 9 bases. Per the germline V gene, CDR1 is DFQATT and CDR2 is SNEGSKA (reference sequence). The CDR3 runs 15 residues. Losses at the gene ends were 0 bases for V and 8 bases for J; bases not matched to a gene: 8. The CDR3 sequence is CSAREPASGVYEQFF. The CDR3 DNA reads TGCAGTGCTAGAGAGCCTGCTAGCGGGGTCTATGAGCAGTTCTTC.